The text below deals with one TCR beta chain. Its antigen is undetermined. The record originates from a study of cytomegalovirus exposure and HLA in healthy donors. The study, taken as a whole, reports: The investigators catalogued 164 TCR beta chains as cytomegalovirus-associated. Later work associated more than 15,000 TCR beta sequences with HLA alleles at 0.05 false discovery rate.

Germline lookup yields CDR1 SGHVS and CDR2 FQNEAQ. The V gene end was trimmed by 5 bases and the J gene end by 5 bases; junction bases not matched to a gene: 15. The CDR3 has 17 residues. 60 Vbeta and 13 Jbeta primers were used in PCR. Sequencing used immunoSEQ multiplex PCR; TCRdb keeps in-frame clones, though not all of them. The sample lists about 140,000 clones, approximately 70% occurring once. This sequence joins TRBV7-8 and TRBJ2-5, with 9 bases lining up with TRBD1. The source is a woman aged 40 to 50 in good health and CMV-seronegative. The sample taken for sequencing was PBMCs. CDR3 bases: TGTGCCAGCAGCCCTGGACAGGGGAGCGTATTTTATGAGACCCAGTACTTC. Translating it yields CASSPGQGSVFYETQYF.